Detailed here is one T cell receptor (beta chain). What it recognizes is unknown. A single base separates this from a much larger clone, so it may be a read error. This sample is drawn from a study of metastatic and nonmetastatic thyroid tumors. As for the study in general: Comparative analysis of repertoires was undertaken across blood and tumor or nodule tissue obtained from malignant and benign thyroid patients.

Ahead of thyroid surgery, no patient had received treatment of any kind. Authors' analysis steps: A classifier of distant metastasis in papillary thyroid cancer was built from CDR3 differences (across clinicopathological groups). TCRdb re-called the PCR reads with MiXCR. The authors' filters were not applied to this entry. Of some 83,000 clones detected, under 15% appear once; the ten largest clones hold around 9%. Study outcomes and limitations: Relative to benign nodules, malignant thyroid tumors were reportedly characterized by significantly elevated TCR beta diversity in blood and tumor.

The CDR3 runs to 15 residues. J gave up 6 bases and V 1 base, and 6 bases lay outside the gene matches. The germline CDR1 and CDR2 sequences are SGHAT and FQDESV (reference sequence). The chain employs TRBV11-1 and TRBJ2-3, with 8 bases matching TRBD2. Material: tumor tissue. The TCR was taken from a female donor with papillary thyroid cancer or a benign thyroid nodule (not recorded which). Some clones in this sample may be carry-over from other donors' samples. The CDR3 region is CASSLVRAGGDTQYF. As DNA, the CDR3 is TGTGCCAGCAGCTTAGTTCGGGCGGGAGGTGATACGCAGTATTTT.